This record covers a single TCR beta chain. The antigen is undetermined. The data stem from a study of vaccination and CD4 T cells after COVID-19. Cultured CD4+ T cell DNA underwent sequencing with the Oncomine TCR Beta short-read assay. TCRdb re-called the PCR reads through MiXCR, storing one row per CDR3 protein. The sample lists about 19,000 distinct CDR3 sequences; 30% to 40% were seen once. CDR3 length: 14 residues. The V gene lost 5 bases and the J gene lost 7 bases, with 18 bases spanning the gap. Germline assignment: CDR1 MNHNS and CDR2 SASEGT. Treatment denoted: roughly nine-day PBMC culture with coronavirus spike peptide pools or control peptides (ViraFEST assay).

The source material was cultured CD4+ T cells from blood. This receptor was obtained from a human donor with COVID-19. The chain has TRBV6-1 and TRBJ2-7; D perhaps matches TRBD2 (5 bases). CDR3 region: CASSPGRPSGEQYF. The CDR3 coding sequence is TGTGCCAGCAGTCCGGGCCGTCCTTCGGGAGAGCAGTACTTC.